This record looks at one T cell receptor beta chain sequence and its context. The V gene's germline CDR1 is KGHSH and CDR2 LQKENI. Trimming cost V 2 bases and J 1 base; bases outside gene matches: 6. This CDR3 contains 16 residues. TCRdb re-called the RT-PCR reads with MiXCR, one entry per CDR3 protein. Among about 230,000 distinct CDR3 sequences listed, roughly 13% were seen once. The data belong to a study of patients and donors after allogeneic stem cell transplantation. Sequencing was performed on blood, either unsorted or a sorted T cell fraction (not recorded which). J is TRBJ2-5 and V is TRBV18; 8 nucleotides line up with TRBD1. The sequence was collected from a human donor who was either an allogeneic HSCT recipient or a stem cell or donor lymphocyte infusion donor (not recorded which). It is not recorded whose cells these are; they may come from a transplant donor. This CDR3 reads CASSPEAGGSQETQYF. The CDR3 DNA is TGTGCCAGCTCACCAGAGGCAGGGGGCTCCCAAGAGACCCAGTACTTC.